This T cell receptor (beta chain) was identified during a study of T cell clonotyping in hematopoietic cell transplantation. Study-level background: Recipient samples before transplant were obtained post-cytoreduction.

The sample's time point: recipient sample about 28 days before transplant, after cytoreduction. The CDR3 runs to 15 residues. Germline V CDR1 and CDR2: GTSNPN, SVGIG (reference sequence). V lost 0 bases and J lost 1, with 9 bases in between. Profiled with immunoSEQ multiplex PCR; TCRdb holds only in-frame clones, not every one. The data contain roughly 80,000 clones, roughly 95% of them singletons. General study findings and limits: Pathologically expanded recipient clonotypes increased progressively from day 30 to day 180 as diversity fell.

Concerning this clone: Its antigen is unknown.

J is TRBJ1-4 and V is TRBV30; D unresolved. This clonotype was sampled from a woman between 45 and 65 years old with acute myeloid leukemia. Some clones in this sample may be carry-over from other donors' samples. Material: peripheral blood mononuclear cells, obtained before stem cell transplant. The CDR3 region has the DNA TGTGCCTGGAGTGTAGGAAGGGTAACTAATGAAAAACTGTTTTTT. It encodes CAWSVGRVTNEKLFF.